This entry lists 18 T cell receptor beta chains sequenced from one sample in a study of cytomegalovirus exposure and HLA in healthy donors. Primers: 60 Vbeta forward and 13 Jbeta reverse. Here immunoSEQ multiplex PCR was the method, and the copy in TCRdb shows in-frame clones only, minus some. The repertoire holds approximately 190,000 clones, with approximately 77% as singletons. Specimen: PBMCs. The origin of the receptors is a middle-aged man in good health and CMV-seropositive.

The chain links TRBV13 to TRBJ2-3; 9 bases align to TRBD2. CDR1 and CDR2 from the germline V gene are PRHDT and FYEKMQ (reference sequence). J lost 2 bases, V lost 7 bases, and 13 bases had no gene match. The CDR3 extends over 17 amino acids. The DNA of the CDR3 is TGTGCCAGCACCCCCCGTTTTGCGGGAGGGGACACAGATACGCAGTATTTT. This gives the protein CASTPRFAGGDTDTQYF.

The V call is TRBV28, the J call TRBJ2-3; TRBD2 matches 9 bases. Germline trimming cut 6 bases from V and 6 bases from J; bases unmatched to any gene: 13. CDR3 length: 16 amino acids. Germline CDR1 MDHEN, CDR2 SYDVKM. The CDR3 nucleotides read TGTGCCAGCAGGTTTCCCCTAGCGGGAACCGGGGATACGCAGTATTTT. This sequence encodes CASRFPLAGTGDTQYF.

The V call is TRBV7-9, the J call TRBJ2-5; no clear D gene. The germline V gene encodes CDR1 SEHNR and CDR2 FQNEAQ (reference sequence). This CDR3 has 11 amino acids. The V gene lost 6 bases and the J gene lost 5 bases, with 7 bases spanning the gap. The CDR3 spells CASRSGETQYF. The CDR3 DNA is TGTGCCAGCAGGTCGGGTGAGACCCAGTACTTC.

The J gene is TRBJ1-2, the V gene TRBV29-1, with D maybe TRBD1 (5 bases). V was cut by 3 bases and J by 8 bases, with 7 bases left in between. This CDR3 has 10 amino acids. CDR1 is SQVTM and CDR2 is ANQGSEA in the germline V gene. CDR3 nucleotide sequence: TGCAGCGTTGAGCGGGACGGCTACACCTTC. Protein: CSVERDGYTF.

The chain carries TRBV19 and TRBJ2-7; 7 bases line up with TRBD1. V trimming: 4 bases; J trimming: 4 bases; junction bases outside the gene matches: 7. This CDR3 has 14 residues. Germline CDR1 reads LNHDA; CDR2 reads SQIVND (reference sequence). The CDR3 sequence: CASSRTGAQYEQYF. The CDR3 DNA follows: TGTGCCAGTAGTAGGACAGGCGCCCAATACGAGCAGTACTTC.

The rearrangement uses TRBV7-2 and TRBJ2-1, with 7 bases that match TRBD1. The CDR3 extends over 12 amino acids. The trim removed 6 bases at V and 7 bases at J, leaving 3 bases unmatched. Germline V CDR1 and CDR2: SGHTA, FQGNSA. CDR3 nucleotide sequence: TGTGCCAGCAGTCCAGGGGGTAATGAGCAGTTCTTC. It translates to CASSPGGNEQFF.

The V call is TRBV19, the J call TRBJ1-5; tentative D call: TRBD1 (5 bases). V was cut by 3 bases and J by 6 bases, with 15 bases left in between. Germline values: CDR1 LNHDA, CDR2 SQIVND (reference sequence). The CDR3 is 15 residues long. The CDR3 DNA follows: TGTGCCAGTAGTATCTGGAGGGGATATGGTCAGCCCCAGCATTTT. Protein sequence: CASSIWRGYGQPQHF.

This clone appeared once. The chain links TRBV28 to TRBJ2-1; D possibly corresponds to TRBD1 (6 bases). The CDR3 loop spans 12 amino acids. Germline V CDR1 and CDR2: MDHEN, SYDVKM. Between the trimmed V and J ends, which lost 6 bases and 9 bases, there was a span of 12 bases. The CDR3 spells CASSGTLGEQFF. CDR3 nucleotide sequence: TGTGCCAGCAGCGGGACATTAGGTGAGCAGTTCTTC.

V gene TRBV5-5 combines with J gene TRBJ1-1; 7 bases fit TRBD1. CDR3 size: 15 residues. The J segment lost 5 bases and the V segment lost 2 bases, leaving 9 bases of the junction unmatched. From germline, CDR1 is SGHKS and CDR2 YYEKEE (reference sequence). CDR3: CASSFGTVRGTEAFF. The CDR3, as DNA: TGTGCCAGCAGCTTTGGGACAGTCCGAGGGACTGAAGCTTTCTTT.

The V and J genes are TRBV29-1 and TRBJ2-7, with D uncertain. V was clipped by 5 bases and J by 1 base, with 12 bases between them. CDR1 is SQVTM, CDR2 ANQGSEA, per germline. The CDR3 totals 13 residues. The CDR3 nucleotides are TGCAGCGTTCTGGCGGATTTTTCCTACGAGCAGTACTTC. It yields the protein CSVLADFSYEQYF.

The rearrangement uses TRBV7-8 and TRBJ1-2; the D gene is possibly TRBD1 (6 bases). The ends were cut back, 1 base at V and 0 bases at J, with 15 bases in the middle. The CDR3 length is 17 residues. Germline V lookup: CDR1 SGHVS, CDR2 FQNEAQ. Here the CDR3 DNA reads TGTGCCAGCAGCTTAGTGTCCGGGGGGGCAACTAACTATGGCTACACCTTC. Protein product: CASSLVSGGATNYGYTF. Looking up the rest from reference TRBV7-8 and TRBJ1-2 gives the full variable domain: GAGVSQSPRYKVAKRGQDVALRCDPISGHVSLFWYQQALGQGPEFLTYFQNEAQLDKSGLPSDRFFAERPEGSVSTLKIQRTQQEDSAVYLCASSLVSGGATNYGYTFGSGTRLTVV.

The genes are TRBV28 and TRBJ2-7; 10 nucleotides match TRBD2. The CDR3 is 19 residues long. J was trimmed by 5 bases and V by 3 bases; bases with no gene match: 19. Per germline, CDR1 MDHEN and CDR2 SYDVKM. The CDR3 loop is CASSLRGLAGVSYSDEQYF. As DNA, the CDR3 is TGTGCCAGCAGTTTGAGAGGTCTAGCGGGAGTATCTTATTCGGACGAGCAGTACTTC.

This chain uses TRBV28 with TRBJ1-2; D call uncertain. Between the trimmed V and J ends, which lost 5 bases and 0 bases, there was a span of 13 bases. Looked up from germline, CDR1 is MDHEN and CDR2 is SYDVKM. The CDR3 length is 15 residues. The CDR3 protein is CASSPSDGTNYGYTF. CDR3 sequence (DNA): TGTGCCAGCAGTCCGTCGGACGGGACTAACTATGGCTACACCTTC.

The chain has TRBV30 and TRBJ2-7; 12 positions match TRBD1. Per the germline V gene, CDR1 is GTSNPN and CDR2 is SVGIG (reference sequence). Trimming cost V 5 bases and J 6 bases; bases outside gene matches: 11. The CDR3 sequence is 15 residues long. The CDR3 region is CAWQPGQGAGSEQYF. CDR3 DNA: TGTGCCTGGCAACCGGGACAGGGGGCAGGGTCCGAGCAGTACTTC.

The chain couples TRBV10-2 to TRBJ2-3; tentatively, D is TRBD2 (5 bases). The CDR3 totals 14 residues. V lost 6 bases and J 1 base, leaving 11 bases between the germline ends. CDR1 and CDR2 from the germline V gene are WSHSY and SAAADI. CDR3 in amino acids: CASRRASGTDTQYF. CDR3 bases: TGCGCCAGCAGGAGGGCCAGCGGCACAGATACGCAGTATTTT.

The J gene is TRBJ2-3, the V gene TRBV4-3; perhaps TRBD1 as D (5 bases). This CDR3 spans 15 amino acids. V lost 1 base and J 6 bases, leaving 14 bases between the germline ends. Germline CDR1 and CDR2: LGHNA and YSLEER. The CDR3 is CASSQGGLKGDTQYF. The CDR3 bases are TGCGCCAGCAGCCAAGGGGGCCTTAAGGGGGATACGCAGTATTTT.

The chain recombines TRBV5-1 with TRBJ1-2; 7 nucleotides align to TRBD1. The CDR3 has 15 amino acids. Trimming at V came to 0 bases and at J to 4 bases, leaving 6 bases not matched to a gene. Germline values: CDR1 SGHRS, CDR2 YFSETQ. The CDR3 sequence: CASSLGAGGTYGYTF. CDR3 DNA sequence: TGCGCCAGCAGCTTGGGTGCAGGGGGGACCTATGGCTACACCTTC.

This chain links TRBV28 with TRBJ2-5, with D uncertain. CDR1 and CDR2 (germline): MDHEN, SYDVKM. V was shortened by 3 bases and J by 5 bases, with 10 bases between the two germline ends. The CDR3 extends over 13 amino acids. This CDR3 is CASSFPSLETQYF. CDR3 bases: TGTGCCAGCAGTTTTCCCAGTCTGGAGACCCAGTACTTC.